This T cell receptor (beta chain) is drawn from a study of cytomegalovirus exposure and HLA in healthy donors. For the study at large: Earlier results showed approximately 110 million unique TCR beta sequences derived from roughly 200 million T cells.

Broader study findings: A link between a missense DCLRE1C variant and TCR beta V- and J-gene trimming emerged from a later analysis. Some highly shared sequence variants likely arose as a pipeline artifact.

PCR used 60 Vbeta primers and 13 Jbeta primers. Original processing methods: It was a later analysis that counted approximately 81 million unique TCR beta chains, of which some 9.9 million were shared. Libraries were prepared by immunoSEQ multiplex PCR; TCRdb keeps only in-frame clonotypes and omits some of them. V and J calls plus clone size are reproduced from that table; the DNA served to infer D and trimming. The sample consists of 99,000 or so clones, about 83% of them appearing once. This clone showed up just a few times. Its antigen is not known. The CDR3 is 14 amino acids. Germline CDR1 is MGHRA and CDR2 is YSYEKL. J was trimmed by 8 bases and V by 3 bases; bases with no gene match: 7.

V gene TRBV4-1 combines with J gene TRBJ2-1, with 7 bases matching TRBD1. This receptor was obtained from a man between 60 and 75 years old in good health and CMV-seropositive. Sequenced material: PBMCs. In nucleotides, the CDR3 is TGCGCCAGCAGCCACTACGACAGGGTCGATGAGCAGTTCTTC. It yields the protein CASSHYDRVDEQFF.